This entry lists 20 T cell receptor beta chains sequenced from one sample in a study of molecular identifiers for immune sequencing clone quantification. TCRdb re-analysed the PCR reads in MiXCR, keeping a single row per CDR3 protein. This sample has under 800,000 distinct CDR3 sequences, with around 25% found just once. Sequenced input: naive CD8+ T cells from blood, with Jurkat cell RNA spiked in. Subset reported: FACS-sorted CD8+CD4-CCR7+CD45RA+ naive T cells. The receptors were sampled from a human donor in good health. Some libraries in this study had Jurkat cell RNA spiked in.

V is TRBV5-6 and J is TRBJ2-5, with TRBD1 as a possible D gene (5 bases). The CDR3 runs 13 residues. Germline V gives CDR1 SGHDT, CDR2 YYEEEE. Trimming pared 0 bases from V and 5 bases from J, leaving 8 bases between. Here the CDR3 reads CASSLAGPETQYF. CDR3 DNA sequence: TGTGCCAGCAGCTTGGCAGGGCCGGAGACCCAGTACTTC.

This clonotype was recorded many times. The CDR3 protein is CASSSRTGSNTEAFF. For the CDR3, the DNA is TGTGCCAGCAGTTCGCGGACAGGGTCGAACACTGAAGCTTTCTTT. V gene TRBV6-5 combines with J gene TRBJ1-1; 8 bases match TRBD1. The V gene end was trimmed by 4 bases and the J gene end by 1 base; junction bases not matched to a gene: 5. The germline V gene encodes CDR1 MNHEY and CDR2 SVGAGI. CDR3 length: 15 residues.

Ten or more counts support this clonotype. The chain couples TRBV6-5 to TRBJ1-2; no reliable D call. Trimming left V 0 bases short and J 0 bases short, with 17 bases between. CDR3 length: 18 amino acids. From germline, CDR1 is MNHEY and CDR2 SVGAGI. The CDR3 reads CASSYSAGYQVANYGYTF. DNA for the CDR3: TGTGCCAGCAGTTACTCGGCAGGCTACCAGGTGGCTAACTATGGCTACACCTTC.

This clonotype was picked up a small number of times. The chain links TRBV4-1 to TRBJ2-3, with 10 bases that match TRBD1. V was clipped by 4 bases and J by 3 bases; unmatched bases: 7. CDR3 size: 16 residues. Germline loops: CDR1 MGHRA, CDR2 YSYEKL. The CDR3 is CASSLGTGDFTDTQYF. DNA of the CDR3: TGCGCCAGCAGCCTGGGGACAGGGGATTTTACAGATACGCAGTATTTT.

This clonotype was seen at least ten times. The CDR3 nucleotides read TGTGCCAGCAGTCGGGGACTCGCGAGCTCCTATAATTCACCCCTCCACTTT. Protein: CASSRGLASSYNSPLHF. The rearrangement joins TRBV28 to TRBJ1-6; D might be TRBD1 (5 bases). V lost 5 bases, J lost 0 bases, and 14 bases lay in between. There are 17 residues in the CDR3. CDR1 and CDR2 (germline): MDHEN, SYDVKM.

This clonotype was observed a few times. V gene TRBV19 combines with J gene TRBJ2-7, with TRBD1 matching over 8 bases. CDR1 LNHDA and CDR2 SQIVND come from the germline V gene (reference sequence). The CDR3 loop spans 15 amino acids. V gave up 5 bases and J gave up 5 bases; unmatched junction bases: 11. As DNA, the CDR3 is TGTGCCAGTAGTGCCACAGGGGGAATTTGGGACGAGCAGTACTTC. It yields the protein CASSATGGIWDEQYF. Using reference TRBV19 and TRBJ2-7 for the parts outside the CDR3, the full variable domain is DGGITQSPKYLFRKEGQNVTLSCEQNLNHDAMYWYRQDPGQGLRLIYYSQIVNDFQKGDIAEGYSVSREKKESFPLTVTSAQKNPTAFYLCASSATGGIWDEQYFGPGTRLTVT.

The chain recombines TRBV10-3 with TRBJ1-5; D uncertain. V was cut by 1 base and J by 3 bases, with 19 bases left in between. Germline V CDR1 and CDR2: ENHRY, SYGVKD. The CDR3 length is 18 residues. CDR3 protein: CAISEFRASLMNNQPQHF. CDR3 nucleotide sequence: TGTGCCATCAGTGAGTTCAGAGCATCCCTAATGAACAATCAGCCCCAGCATTTT.

This clonotype has at least ten counts. V and J are TRBV7-6 and TRBJ2-6; TRBD2 aligns across 9 bases. After removal of 1 base from V and 2 bases from J, the junction contained 6 bases not matched to a gene. Germline assignment: CDR1 SGHVS and CDR2 FNYEAQ. CDR3 size: 18 residues. The chain's CDR3 is CASSLDMIAGAGANVLTF. The CDR3 nucleotides read TGTGCCAGCAGCTTAGATATGATAGCGGGGGCTGGGGCCAACGTCCTGACTTTC.

This clonotype was observed a handful of times. This rearrangement joins TRBV29-1 to TRBJ1-2; D is possibly TRBD1 (5 bases). Germline assignment: CDR1 SQVTM and CDR2 ANQGSEA. The germline V and J ends were trimmed by 0 bases and 3 bases, with 11 bases remaining between them. CDR3 size: 14 residues. DNA of the CDR3: TGCAGCGTTGAAGAACCCAGGGTGGACTATGGCTACACCTTC. This sequence encodes CSVEEPRVDYGYTF.

Many counts were recorded for this clonotype. The J gene is TRBJ2-7, the V gene TRBV6-5, with D possibly matching TRBD2 (5 bases). Germline V lookup: CDR1 MNHEY, CDR2 SVGAGI. CDR3 length: 11 amino acids. With 7 bases removed from V and 2 bases from J, the gap between germline ends came to 6 bases. This CDR3 reads CASTGTYEQYF. In DNA, the CDR3 is TGTGCCAGCACCGGGACCTACGAGCAGTACTTC.

This clonotype has more than one count but fewer than ten. The chain couples TRBV28 to TRBJ2-2; D ambiguous. V was clipped by 2 bases and J by 0 bases, with 10 bases between them. CDR1 MDHEN and CDR2 SYDVKM come from the germline V gene. The length of the CDR3 is 16 residues. The CDR3 spells CASSLEQLANTGELFF. In DNA form, the CDR3 reads TGTGCCAGCAGTTTAGAGCAACTTGCGAACACCGGGGAGCTGTTTTTT.

The chain carries TRBV20-1 and TRBJ1-5, with D possibly being TRBD1 (5 bases). Trimming pared 5 bases from V and 5 bases from J, leaving 16 bases between. The CDR3 has 14 residues. Per germline, CDR1 DFQATT and CDR2 SNEGSKA (reference sequence). The CDR3 DNA reads as TGCAGTGCTGGCGTCAGGGATCAGGATCAGCCCCAGCATTTT. Its protein product is CSAGVRDQDQPQHF.

The V gene is TRBV10-3, the J gene TRBJ2-7; a possible D gene is TRBD1 (7 bases). The length of the CDR3 is 15 residues. The V gene lost 6 bases and the J gene lost 2 bases, with 17 bases spanning the gap. Germline CDR1 is ENHRY and CDR2 is SYGVKD. The CDR3 region is CAISQGDFEAYEQYF. CDR3 sequence (DNA): TGTGCCATCAGCCAGGGGGACTTTGAAGCCTACGAGCAGTACTTC.

This clonotype was observed a handful of times. The chain uses TRBV9 and TRBJ1-1, with a weak D call TRBD1 (6 bases). The CDR3 runs 18 residues. The ends were cut back, 3 bases at V and 1 base at J, with 22 bases in the middle. The germline V gene encodes CDR1 SGDLS and CDR2 YYNGEE. The CDR3 sequence is CASSGPSRGGSANTEAFF. The CDR3 nucleotides are TGTGCCAGCAGCGGACCTAGTAGGGGGGGATCGGCGAACACTGAAGCTTTCTTT.

This clonotype was seen only a few times. The V call is TRBV18, the J call TRBJ1-5; TRBD1 is a possible D gene (5 bases). CDR3 length: 14 amino acids. With 3 bases removed from V and 5 bases from J, the gap between germline ends came to 11 bases. The germline V gene encodes CDR1 KGHSH and CDR2 LQKENI. The CDR3 protein is CASSPQGSYQPQHF. As DNA, the CDR3 is TGTGCCAGCTCACCGCAGGGATCTTATCAGCCCCAGCATTTT.

Ten or more counts support this clonotype. This chain links TRBV4-3 with TRBJ2-5; tentatively, D is TRBD1 (6 bases). Trimming left V 6 bases short and J 2 bases short, with 13 bases between. The CDR3 runs to 14 residues. CDR1 is LGHNA, CDR2 YSLEER, per germline. This chain's CDR3 is CASSSYQGQETQYF. The CDR3 DNA sequence: TGCGCCAGCAGTTCGTACCAGGGGCAAGAGACCCAGTACTTC.

This clonotype was counted once. This may stem from a read error, because a much larger clone lies one nucleotide away. The chain recombines TRBV6-5 with TRBJ2-7; a weak D match, TRBD2 (6 bases). In germline, CDR1 is MNHEY, CDR2 SVGAGI. CDR3 size: 13 residues. The CDR3 region is CASSYGTFNELYF. CDR3 sequence (DNA): TGTGCCAGCAGTTACGGGACTTTTAACGAGCTGTACTTC.

This clonotype was counted at least ten times. This chain connects TRBV27 to TRBJ2-3, with D possibly matching TRBD2 (5 bases). The germline gives CDR1 MNHEY, CDR2 SMNVEV (reference sequence). The CDR3 covers 14 residues. The germline V and J ends were trimmed by 2 bases and 6 bases, with 12 bases remaining between them. In DNA form, the CDR3 reads TGTGCCAGCAGTTTAGCAGGAGGTTGGGATACGCAGTATTTT. It yields the protein CASSLAGGWDTQYF.

Ten or more counts support this clonotype. The chain is built from TRBV7-9 and TRBJ2-2; 9 bases map to TRBD1. This CDR3 has 16 amino acids. The trim removed 5 bases at V and 1 base at J, leaving 5 bases unmatched. CDR1 and CDR2 (germline): SEHNR, FQNEAQ (reference sequence). In DNA, the CDR3 is TGTGCCAGCAGCCCTCGGACAGGGGAGAACACCGGGGAGCTGTTTTTT. Translated: CASSPRTGENTGELFF.

The gene calls are TRBV11-3 and TRBJ2-1; TRBD2 is a possible D gene (6 bases). CDR3 length: 14 amino acids. Germline V gene lookup returns CDR1 SGHNT and CDR2 YENEEA. V was shortened by 0 bases and J by 9 bases, with 12 bases between the two germline ends. DNA for the CDR3: TGTGCCAGCAGCTTAGACCATCTAGCGAGTGAGCAGTTCTTC. It specifies CASSLDHLASEQFF.